This T cell receptor (beta chain) was observed in a study of T cell repertoires in cytomegalovirus infection. Notes on the study in general: People with CMV and the relevant HLA were identified by cumulative public TCR beta family frequency.

Germline assignment: CDR1 SEHNR and CDR2 FQNEAQ (reference sequence). With 8 bases removed from V and 0 bases from J, the gap between germline ends came to 11 bases. The CDR3 is 13 residues long. This clonotype was counted a few times. The antigen remains unidentified. TCRdb fed the reads into MiXCR, producing one record per CDR3 protein. The sample yields about 490,000 distinct CDR3 sequences, around 27% seen once. This chain links TRBV7-9 with TRBJ2-7, with a possible D match to TRBD1 (6 bases). The specimen was PBMCs. The sequence was collected from a human donor in good health (CMV status not recorded). Some clones in this sample may be carry-over from other donors' samples. The CDR3 DNA is TGTGCCAGCCGCCGGGACACCTCCTACGAGCAGTACTTC. This sequence encodes CASRRDTSYEQYF.